Below are 27 T cell receptor beta chains sequenced from a single sample in a study of metastatic and nonmetastatic thyroid tumors. Treatment of any kind had been given to no patient before thyroid surgery. Through MiXCR, TCRdb re-clonotyped the PCR reads. The sample yields tens of thousands of clones, 15% to 20% seen once. Sequences were obtained from blood. The source is a female donor with papillary thyroid cancer or a benign thyroid nodule (not recorded which). Some clones in this sample may be carry-over from other donors' samples.

In this sample, this clone turned up a few times. The genes are TRBV12-3 or TRBV12-4 and TRBJ2-7, with a possible D match to TRBD2 (5 bases). Trimming shortened V by 1 base and J by 6 bases, and 10 bases separated the two germline ends. The CDR3 contains 13 residues. The CDR3 region is CASSLGGPGEQYF. DNA for the CDR3: TGTGCCAGCAGTTTAGGAGGGCCGGGCGAGCAGTACTTC.

The table lists this clone with many counts. The DNA for the CDR3 is TGTGCCAGCACCTCATCCAGGGGATCTGAAGCTTTCTTT. Protein product: CASTSSRGSEAFF. The chain employs TRBV11-2 and TRBJ1-1; D possibly corresponds to TRBD1 (6 bases). This CDR3 contains 13 residues. CDR1 and CDR2 from the germline V gene are SGHAT and FQNNGV. Trimming cost V 7 bases and J 6 bases, with 15 bases left between them.

This clone was observed at least ten times. The chain joins TRBV7-8 to TRBJ2-4, with D possibly matching TRBD2 (6 bases). The CDR3 is 15 residues long. The V gene's germline CDR1 is SGHVS and CDR2 FQNEAQ. The germline V and J ends were trimmed by 4 bases and 0 bases, with 10 bases remaining between them. The CDR3, as DNA: TGTGCCAGCAGCTCCAGCGGGTTAGCCAAAAACATTCAGTACTTC. It specifies CASSSSGLAKNIQYF.

This clone was observed at least ten times. This chain uses TRBV7-8 with TRBJ1-1, with D possibly TRBD1 on 6 matching bases. This CDR3 has 15 residues. Germline V gene data show CDR1 as SGHVS and CDR2 as FQNEAQ. V dropped 5 bases and J dropped 5 bases, with 18 bases sitting between them. CDR3 region: CASSKTPGTRTEAFF. The CDR3 DNA is TGTGCCAGCAGCAAAACTCCCGGGACAAGGACTGAAGCTTTCTTT.

This clone has a count of ten or more. V and J are TRBV6-1 and TRBJ2-2, with a weak D call TRBD1 (5 bases). CDR3 length equals 17 residues. Germline V CDR1 and CDR2: MNHNS, SASEGT. Trimming took 6 bases from V and 1 from J, leaving 18 bases between them. CDR3 DNA: TGTGCCAGCAGACCACTCGGAACAGGACAGAACACCGGGGAGCTGTTTTTT. Amino acids: CASRPLGTGQNTGELFF.

This clone occurred many times. This chain joins TRBV2 and TRBJ2-1, with unresolved D. Germline assignment: CDR1 SNHLY and CDR2 FYNNEI. V was cut by 3 bases and J by 6 bases, with 9 bases left in between. CDR3 length equals 13 residues. DNA for the CDR3: TGTGCCAGCAGTGAGCGGCTAGTCAATGAGCAGTTCTTC. Translating it yields CASSERLVNEQFF.

This clone was counted ten times or more. This chain uses TRBV18 with TRBJ2-5; D is perhaps TRBD1 or TRBD2 (6 bases each). Germline V gene lookup returns CDR1 KGHSH and CDR2 LQKENI. There are 13 residues in the CDR3. V was clipped by 2 bases and J by 6 bases, with 10 bases between them. CDR3 DNA: TGTGCCAGCTCACCAGGGGGGCAACAGACCCAGTACTTC. Protein product: CASSPGGQQTQYF.

In this sample, this clone turned up many times. The chain joins TRBV5-6 to TRBJ1-2, with 9 positions matching TRBD1. CDR3 size: 14 residues. Germline trimming cut 0 bases from V and 7 bases from J; bases unmatched to any gene: 4. Germline values: CDR1 SGHDT, CDR2 YYEEEE. The CDR3 coding sequence is TGTGCCAGCAGCTTGGTACAGGGGGCGAGTGGCTACACCTTC. It is translated as CASSLVQGASGYTF.

This clone was seen many times. The V and J genes are TRBV4-2 and TRBJ2-3; the match to TRBD2 covers 9 bases. Germline lookup yields CDR1 LGHNA and CDR2 YNFKEQ. Unmatched junction bases numbered 6, after V lost 1 base and J lost 1 base. This CDR3 is built from 17 residues. The CDR3 loop is CASSQVLAGVGTDTQYF. The CDR3 coding sequence is TGTGCCAGCAGCCAAGTACTAGCGGGCGTGGGCACAGATACGCAGTATTTT.

This clone was counted many times. This sequence joins TRBV5-1 and TRBJ2-3, with TRBD2 as a possible D gene (6 bases). CDR1 and CDR2 (germline): SGHRS, YFSETQ. The CDR3 spans 13 residues. The V end lost 4 bases, the J end lost 6 bases, and 12 bases lay between the germline ends. For the CDR3, the DNA is TGCGCCAGCAGCGTAGGGACTGATGATACGCAGTATTTT. Its translation: CASSVGTDDTQYF.

This clone was seen only a few times. The rearrangement uses TRBV28 and TRBJ2-1; 10 positions match TRBD1. Per the germline V gene, CDR1 is MDHEN and CDR2 is SYDVKM. The trim removed 5 bases at V and 8 bases at J, leaving 6 bases unmatched. The CDR3 extends over 14 amino acids. This CDR3 reads CASSTGTGVHEQFF. The CDR3 DNA follows: TGTGCCAGCAGTACCGGGACAGGGGTCCATGAGCAGTTCTTC.

This clone was counted many times. The J gene is TRBJ2-5, the V gene TRBV12-3 or TRBV12-4; weak D call: TRBD1 (6 bases). Trimming shortened V by 6 bases and J by 2 bases, and 16 bases separated the two germline ends. This CDR3 comprises 15 residues. As DNA, the CDR3 is TGTGCCAGCAGGGAATCCGGGACACCGCAAGAGACCCAGTACTTC. As protein: CASRESGTPQETQYF.

The chain is built from TRBV5-1 and TRBJ2-1; D might be TRBD2 (5 bases). CDR1 is SGHRS and CDR2 is YFSETQ in the germline V gene. The CDR3 runs to 18 residues. The V end was cut by 7 bases, the J end by 0 bases, with 23 bases between. The CDR3 is CASGPNVASWHSYNEQFF. CDR3 coding DNA: TGCGCCAGCGGGCCCAACGTGGCTAGCTGGCACTCCTACAATGAGCAGTTCTTC.

This chain connects TRBV20-1 to TRBJ2-7, with 8 bases that match TRBD2. This CDR3 is 12 amino acids long. The germline V gene has CDR1 DFQATT and CDR2 SNEGSKA (reference sequence). This CDR3 reads CSIAGPTYEQYF. In DNA, the CDR3 is TGCAGCATAGCGGGGCCAACCTACGAGCAGTACTTC.

This clone was seen at least ten times. This chain links TRBV11-3 with TRBJ2-3, with TRBD1 matching 10 bases. Trimming cost V 5 bases and J 4 bases; bases outside gene matches: 3. The CDR3 totals 14 residues. Germline CDR1 and CDR2: SGHNT and YENEEA. The DNA of the CDR3 is TGTGCCAGCAGCGGACAGGGGGGGGCAGATACGCAGTATTTT. Translated, it gives CASSGQGGADTQYF.

This clone was counted at least ten times. This chain joins TRBV3-1 and TRBJ2-7; D perhaps matches TRBD2 (5 bases). V was clipped by 4 bases and J by 7 bases, with 11 bases between them. Germline loops: CDR1 LGHDT, CDR2 YNNKEL (reference sequence). This CDR3 is built from 12 residues. Here the CDR3 DNA reads TGTGCCAGCAGCCCCGCCCGGGAAGAGCAGTACTTC. Residues: CASSPAREEQYF.

This clone was recorded many times. V is TRBV29-1 and J is TRBJ1-4, with 8 nucleotides matching TRBD1. Germline CDR1 SQVTM, CDR2 ANQGSEA. This CDR3 region has 12 residues. Trimming at V came to 7 bases and at J to 7 bases, leaving 5 bases not matched to a gene. The CDR3 sequence: CSAGTGSEKLFF. CDR3 sequence (DNA): TGCAGCGCGGGGACAGGTAGTGAAAAACTGTTTTTT.

Ten or more counts support this clone. The chain uses TRBV10-2 and TRBJ1-1, with D unclear. There are 14 residues in the CDR3. Trimming left V 7 bases short and J 1 base short, with 13 bases between. The germline V gene encodes CDR1 WSHSY and CDR2 SAAADI. The CDR3 loop reads CASTKTGRNTEAFF. The CDR3 region has the DNA TGCGCCAGCACAAAGACGGGAAGGAACACTGAAGCTTTCTTT.

The table lists this clone with many counts. The chain uses TRBV2 and TRBJ1-6, with 7 bases fitting TRBD1. The CDR3 totals 16 residues. Trimming at V came to 6 bases and at J to 3 bases, leaving 8 bases not matched to a gene. Germline values: CDR1 SNHLY, CDR2 FYNNEI. The CDR3, as DNA: TGTGCCAGCAGACCCGCAACAGGGGACTATAATTCACCCCTCCACTTT. It encodes CASRPATGDYNSPLHF.

This clone occurred once. The genes are TRBV20-1 and TRBJ2-2; 10 bases agree with TRBD2. The V segment lost 0 bases and the J segment 4 bases; nucleotides outside the gene matches: 8. The germline gives CDR1 DFQATT, CDR2 SNEGSKA (reference sequence). The length of the CDR3 is 17 residues. CDR3 region: CSARDPGTSVITGELFF. DNA of the CDR3: TGCAGTGCTAGAGATCCAGGGACTAGCGTCATCACCGGGGAGCTGTTTTTT.

This clone was observed a handful of times. This chain uses TRBV19 with TRBJ2-4, with a tentative D call TRBD1 (6 bases). Germline CDR1 is LNHDA and CDR2 is SQIVND (reference sequence). Trimming took off 1 base at V and 14 bases at J, with 15 bases between the two ends. The CDR3 runs to 13 residues. The CDR3 coding sequence is TGTGCCAGTAGTATAGTGGGGGCAGGGTACGAGTACTTC. Encoded protein: CASSIVGAGYEYF. Filled out from reference TRBV19 and TRBJ2-4, the complete variable domain reads DGGITQSPKYLFRKEGQNVTLSCEQNLNHDAMYWYRQDPGQGLRLIYYSQIVNDFQKGDIAEGYSVSREKKESFPLTVTSAQKNPTAFYLCASSIVGAGYEYFGAGTRLSVL.

This clone has just one count. This rearrangement joins TRBV6-2 or TRBV6-3 to TRBJ2-4, with D perhaps TRBD1 or TRBD2 (5 bases each). The J call may be faulty, since TRBJ2-1 better matches the DNA end. Per germline, CDR1 MNHEY and CDR2 SVGEGT. This CDR3 is 15 amino acids long. CDR3 sequence reads: CASTRAAEAKNIQFF. CDR3 bases: TGTGCCAGCACCAGGGCTGCGGAGGCCAAAAACATTCAGTTCTTC.

In its sample, this clone was seen many times. The rearrangement joins TRBV6-1 to TRBJ1-5; no clear D. The CDR3 consists of 13 residues. Germline V gives CDR1 MNHNS, CDR2 SASEGT. Trimming cost V 6 bases and J 5 bases, with 11 bases left between them. This chain's CDR3 is CASRSDSYQPQHF. CDR3 nucleotides: TGTGCCAGCAGATCGGACTCCTATCAGCCCCAGCATTTT.

In its sample, this clone ranks as medium-sized. CDR3 protein: CASSILNTGELFF. CDR3 DNA sequence: TGTGCCAGTAGTATTCTGAACACCGGGGAGCTGTTTTTT. The rearrangement links TRBV19 to TRBJ2-2; D is ambiguous. CDR3 length: 13 amino acids. Germline V lookup: CDR1 LNHDA, CDR2 SQIVND (reference sequence). The V end lost 3 bases, the J end lost 1 base, and 3 bases lay between the germline ends.

A few counts support this clone. The V call is TRBV6-5, the J call TRBJ1-1, with D maybe TRBD1 (6 bases). The CDR3 runs to 13 residues. V lost 8 bases and J lost 4, with 14 bases in between. The germline V gene has CDR1 MNHEY and CDR2 SVGAGI. The DNA of the CDR3 is TGTGCCAGCGTTCAGGGGTGGATCACTGAAGCTTTCTTT. The encoded protein is CASVQGWITEAFF.

The rearrangement links TRBV20-1 to TRBJ2-5; the D gene could be TRBD1 or TRBD2 (5 bases each). Germline CDR1 reads DFQATT; CDR2 reads SNEGSKA (reference sequence). The CDR3 is made up of 14 amino acids. With 5 bases removed from V and 4 bases from J, the gap between germline ends came to 17 bases. CDR3 in amino acids: CSASLVLRGETQYF. CDR3 DNA sequence: TGCAGTGCTTCCCTTGTCCTGAGGGGAGAGACCCAGTACTTC.

The V call is TRBV19, the J call TRBJ1-3; D not resolved. The germline V gene encodes CDR1 LNHDA and CDR2 SQIVND (reference sequence). The V end lost 0 bases, the J end lost 0 bases, and 9 bases lay between the germline ends. The CDR3 is 16 residues long. CDR3 DNA: TGTGCCAGTAGTATAGAGCACAGCAGCTCTGGAAACACCATATATTTT. Its protein is CASSIEHSSSGNTIYF.